Listed here are 28 T cell receptor beta chains from one sample, sequenced in a study of blood T cell repertoires in COVID-19. Profiled with immunoSEQ multiplex PCR; TCRdb holds only in-frame clones, not every one. Among over 130,000 clones, around 90% were seen once, and the ten largest hold approximately 11%. The sample consisted of peripheral blood. These receptors were collected from a woman aged 80 or over with acute or convalescent COVID-19.

This clone was recorded once. This chain connects TRBV5-4 to TRBJ2-1; 9 positions agree with TRBD1. V lost 3 bases and J lost 6; bases outside the gene matches: 7. CDR3 length: 15 residues. CDR1 is SGHNT, CDR2 YYREEE, per germline (reference sequence). In nucleotides, the CDR3 is TGTGCCAGCAGCTCGGACAGGGGAAGGACCAATGAGCAGTTCTTC. Protein sequence: CASSSDRGRTNEQFF.

Here the CDR3 reads CASSDTVNTEAFF. The CDR3 bases are TGCGCCAGCAGTGATACGGTGAACACTGAAGCTTTCTTT. The J gene is TRBJ1-1, the V gene TRBV10-1; D is uncertain. CDR1 is WNHNN, CDR2 SYGVQD, per germline (reference sequence). The ends were cut back, 3 bases at V and 0 bases at J, with 5 bases in the middle. The CDR3 runs 13 residues.

The V call is TRBV19, the J call TRBJ1-2; D is unresolved. The CDR3 is 11 amino acids. V was cut by 6 bases and J by 11 bases, with 13 bases left in between. The germline V gene has CDR1 LNHDA and CDR2 SQIVND (reference sequence). The CDR3 is CASSDLRRYTF. The CDR3 region has the DNA TGTGCCAGTAGCGACCTGAGGAGATACACCTTC.

This sequence joins TRBV7-2 and TRBJ1-4; TRBD1 matches 8 bases. Germline V gene sequence: CDR1 SGHTA, CDR2 FQGNSA. This CDR3 is built from 15 residues. V dropped 0 bases and J dropped 7; count of bases not matched to a gene: 4. DNA of the CDR3: TGTGCCAGCAGCTTAGCGCAGGGGGCGGGTGAAAAACTGTTTTTT. It encodes CASSLAQGAGEKLFF.

V gene TRBV29-1 combines with J gene TRBJ1-1; 7 nucleotides line up with TRBD1. V gave up 4 bases and J gave up 2 bases; unmatched junction bases: 4. The CDR3 contains 13 residues. CDR1 is SQVTM, CDR2 ANQGSEA, per germline. CDR3 region: CSVAQGGNTEAFF. In DNA, the CDR3 is TGCAGCGTTGCACAAGGGGGCAACACTGAAGCTTTCTTT. Looking up the rest from reference TRBV29-1 and TRBJ1-1 gives the full variable domain: SAVISQKPSRDICQRGTSLTIQCQVDSQVTMMFWYRQQPGQSLTLIATANQGSEATYESGFVIDKFPISRPNLTFSTLTVSNMSPEDSSIYLCSVAQGGNTEAFFGQGTRLTVV.

The chain links TRBV7-9 to TRBJ1-6, with D possibly being TRBD1 (6 bases). Germline V gene data show CDR1 as SEHNR and CDR2 as FQNEAQ (reference sequence). V was pared by 5 bases and J by 7 bases, with 15 bases between. The CDR3 extends over 15 amino acids. The CDR3 reads CASSIQGWRNSPLHF. Written as DNA, the CDR3 is TGTGCCAGCAGCATACAGGGCTGGCGGAATTCACCCCTCCACTTT. The full variable domain, rest sourced from reference TRBV7-9 and TRBJ1-6, is DTGVSQNPRHKITKRGQNVTFRCDPISEHNRLYWYRQTLGQGPEFLTYFQNEAQLEKSRLLSDRFSAERPKGSFSTLEIQRTEQGDSAMYLCASSIQGWRNSPLHFGNGTRLTVT.

This sequence joins TRBV10-2 and TRBJ1-1, with a tentative D call TRBD1 (5 bases). The V gene's germline CDR1 is WSHSY and CDR2 SAAADI. The CDR3 sequence is 14 residues long. V was clipped by 10 bases and J by 1 base, with 16 bases between them. The CDR3 nucleotides read TGCGCCACCCGACGGGGCGGGACGAACACTGAAGCTTTCTTT. Its translation: CATRRGGTNTEAFF.

The V gene is TRBV2, the J gene TRBJ1-2, with 9 bases fitting TRBD1. This CDR3 is built from 16 residues. Losses at the gene ends were 4 bases for V and 5 bases for J; bases not matched to a gene: 11. Germline CDR1 reads SNHLY; CDR2 reads FYNNEI. The CDR3 DNA follows: TGTGCCAGCAGTGGTACCGGGACAGGGAACAAATATGGCTACACCTTC. Translation: CASSGTGTGNKYGYTF.

The genes are TRBV27 and TRBJ2-5; D possibly corresponds to TRBD1 (6 bases). CDR3 length: 14 amino acids. Between the trimmed V and J ends, which lost 1 base and 2 bases, there was a span of 8 bases. Germline V gene data show CDR1 as MNHEY and CDR2 as SMNVEV (reference sequence). The CDR3 DNA follows: TGTGCCAGCAGTTTATGGACAGCACAAGAGACCCAGTACTTC. Protein sequence: CASSLWTAQETQYF.

This sequence joins TRBV10-3 and TRBJ1-3; tentative D call: TRBD1 (6 bases). V was clipped by 5 bases and J by 0 bases, with 14 bases between them. Germline V CDR1 and CDR2: ENHRY, SYGVKD. The CDR3 has 16 amino acids. The CDR3 here is CAISSDRTFSGNTIYF. Written as DNA, the CDR3 is TGTGCCATCAGTTCAGACAGGACTTTCTCTGGAAACACCATATATTTT.

The rearrangement uses TRBV9 and TRBJ1-6; 10 bases match TRBD1. CDR3 length: 15 residues. J was trimmed by 10 bases and V by 3 bases; bases with no gene match: 7. The germline CDR1 and CDR2 sequences are SGDLS and YYNGEE. The CDR3 DNA follows: TGTGCCAGCAGCGACCCCGGGACAGGGGAATCACCCCTCCACTTT. Its translation is CASSDPGTGESPLHF.

The chain has TRBV6-6 and TRBJ1-5; D possibly corresponds to TRBD1 (6 bases). Trimming removed 6 bases from V and 0 bases from J, with 12 bases in between. The CDR3 consists of 15 residues. The germline V gene has CDR1 MNHNY and CDR2 SVGAGI (reference sequence). CDR3 sequence reads: CASSKGQHSNQPQHF. CDR3 nucleotide sequence: TGTGCCAGCAGCAAAGGACAGCATAGCAATCAGCCCCAGCATTTT.

This clone was found once. The chain links TRBV11-2 to TRBJ1-1; 7 positions match TRBD1. The CDR3 runs to 16 residues. CDR1 is SGHAT and CDR2 is FQNNGV in the germline V gene. Losses at the gene ends were 1 base for V and 1 base for J; bases not matched to a gene: 6. CDR3 nucleotides: TGTGCCAGCAGCTTAGCTCGACAGGGAGGGAACACTGAAGCTTTCTTT. Encoded protein: CASSLARQGGNTEAFF.

This chain uses TRBV5-1 with TRBJ1-3; D is ambiguous. V lost 3 bases, J lost 0 bases, and 10 bases lay in between. There are 15 residues in the CDR3. Per germline, CDR1 SGHRS and CDR2 YFSETQ. The CDR3 region has the DNA TGCGCCAGCAGCTCCGCGGGAGTCTCTGGAAACACCATATATTTT. Amino acid sequence: CASSSAGVSGNTIYF.

The gene calls are TRBV10-3 and TRBJ1-3, with 8 bases lining up with TRBD1. CDR3 length: 14 residues. CDR1 is ENHRY and CDR2 is SYGVKD in the germline V gene. V trimming: 4 bases; J trimming: 3 bases; junction bases outside the gene matches: 2. The DNA for the CDR3 is TGTGCCATCAGTGGGACAGGGTTTGGAAACACCATATATTTT. It is translated as CAISGTGFGNTIYF.

The count of this clone is one. V usage is TRBV7-9 and J usage is TRBJ1-2, with 11 bases matching TRBD1. V dropped 5 bases and J dropped 8; count of bases not matched to a gene: 4. This CDR3 is built from 13 residues. Germline V gene sequence: CDR1 SEHNR, CDR2 FQNEAQ (reference sequence). For the CDR3, the DNA is TGTGCCAGCAGCCTGGACAGGGGGCACGGCTACACCTTC. Amino acids: CASSLDRGHGYTF.

The gene calls are TRBV7-9 and TRBJ1-1; 8 nucleotides align to TRBD1. CDR3 size: 13 residues. V dropped 5 bases and J dropped 3; count of bases not matched to a gene: 2. The germline gives CDR1 SEHNR, CDR2 FQNEAQ (reference sequence). The CDR3 spells CASSKQGDTEAFF. Written as DNA, the CDR3 is TGTGCCAGCAGCAAACAGGGGGACACTGAAGCTTTCTTT.

This sequence joins TRBV18 and TRBJ2-1; D remains unclear. Germline V gives CDR1 KGHSH, CDR2 LQKENI. V was shortened by 4 bases and J by 4 bases, with 14 bases between the two germline ends. CDR3 length equals 15 residues. The CDR3 sequence: CASSLSGSVYNEQFF. The CDR3 nucleotides read TGTGCCAGCTCACTATCCGGGTCTGTTTACAATGAGCAGTTCTTC.

The chain uses TRBV7-5 and TRBJ1-1; the D call TRBD1 from the table was never checked on the DNA. TRBV7-5 is flagged as a pseudogene. The CDR3 runs to 19 residues. CDR3 DNA: TGTGCCAGAAGCTTATCCTTCCCTCAGGACAGCCCGGCGGACACTGAAGCTTTCTTT. Amino acids: CARSLSFPQDSPADTEAFF.

The chain joins TRBV5-1 to TRBJ2-1, with 7 bases that match TRBD1. J gave up 2 bases and V 0 bases, and 2 bases lay outside the gene matches. The CDR3 sequence is 15 residues long. Germline CDR1 reads SGHRS; CDR2 reads YFSETQ. The CDR3 region has the DNA TGCGCCAGCAGCTTGGTGACAGGGCCCTACAATGAGCAGTTCTTC. Residues: CASSLVTGPYNEQFF. Full variable domain (missing parts from reference TRBV5-1 and TRBJ2-1): KAGVTQTPRYLIKTRGQQVTLSCSPISGHRSVSWYQQTPGQGLQFLFEYFSETQRNKGNFPGRFSGRQFSNSRSEMNVSTLELGDSALYLCASSLVTGPYNEQFFGPGTRLTVL.

The J gene is TRBJ2-7, the V gene TRBV27, with D unresolved. CDR1 is MNHEY and CDR2 is SMNVEV in the germline V gene (reference sequence). The CDR3 loop spans 13 amino acids. Trimming removed 4 bases at V and 0 bases at J, with 7 bases between. The CDR3 nucleotides read TGTGCCAGCAGTTCCAGAAGCTCCTACGAGCAGTACTTC. Translated: CASSSRSSYEQYF.

The chain recombines TRBV19 with TRBJ1-2; possible D gene TRBD1, 6 bases. The CDR3 is made up of 14 amino acids. V lost 6 bases to trimming and J lost 3 bases, with 14 bases between them. Per germline, CDR1 LNHDA and CDR2 SQIVND (reference sequence). CDR3 sequence: CASRSAGTYYGYTF. Written as DNA, the CDR3 is TGTGCCAGTAGATCGGCCGGGACATACTATGGCTACACCTTC.

The chain couples TRBV11-3 to TRBJ1-6; D perhaps matches TRBD1 (5 bases). V was cut by 1 base and J by 6 bases, with 7 bases left in between. Germline assignment: CDR1 SGHNT and CDR2 YENEEA. The CDR3 is made up of 14 amino acids. CDR3 DNA: TGTGCCAGCAGCTTAGGGGGCCCTAATTCACCCCTCCACTTT. It is translated as CASSLGGPNSPLHF. The entire variable domain, with the rest obtained from reference TRBV11-3 and TRBJ1-6, is as follows: EAGVVQSPRYKIIEKKQPVAFWCNPISGHNTLYWYLQNLGQGPELLIRYENEEAVDDSQLPKDRFSAERLKGVDSTLKIQPAELGDSAVYLCASSLGGPNSPLHFGNGTRLTVT.

This chain connects TRBV24-1 to TRBJ2-1; possibly TRBD2 for D (6 bases). From germline, CDR1 is KGHDR and CDR2 SFDVKD. The CDR3 is made up of 15 amino acids. The germline V and J ends were trimmed by 3 bases and 9 bases, with 17 bases remaining between them. CDR3 sequence reads: CATSDPSRGRTEQFF. CDR3 coding DNA: TGTGCCACCAGTGATCCGTCCCGGGGGAGGACTGAGCAGTTCTTC.

This clone was recorded only once. The chain is built from TRBV18 and TRBJ2-3; TRBD2 agrees at 7 bases. Germline values: CDR1 KGHSH, CDR2 LQKENI. This CDR3 has 14 residues. With V trimmed by 2 bases and J by 4 bases, 3 bases remained unmatched. The CDR3 DNA sequence: TGTGCCAGCTCACCAGTAGCGGGCCCAGATACGCAGTATTTT. It encodes CASSPVAGPDTQYF. Filled out from reference TRBV18 and TRBJ2-3, the complete variable domain reads NAGVMQNPRHLVRRRGQEARLRCSPMKGHSHVYWYRQLPEEGLKFMVYLQKENIIDESGMPKERFSAEFPKEGPSILRIQQVVRGDSAAYFCASSPVAGPDTQYFGPGTRLTVL.

This chain uses TRBV11-2 with TRBJ1-3, with a weak D call TRBD1 (5 bases). The CDR3 covers 15 residues. Germline values: CDR1 SGHAT, CDR2 FQNNGV. The ends were cut back, 4 bases at V and 4 bases at J, with 14 bases in the middle. This CDR3 is CASSSTWGPGNTIYF. The CDR3, as DNA: TGTGCCAGCAGCTCTACCTGGGGCCCGGGAAACACCATATATTTT.

V and J are TRBV18 and TRBJ2-7; 8 bases map to TRBD2. J gave up 5 bases and V 7 bases, and 13 bases lay outside the gene matches. Germline values: CDR1 KGHSH, CDR2 LQKENI. CDR3 size: 15 residues. CDR3 sequence (DNA): TGTGCCAGCTTCTCTATTTCGGGGGGGGTCAACGAGCAGTACTTC. It codes for CASFSISGGVNEQYF.

This chain connects TRBV6-4 to TRBJ2-3, with D perhaps TRBD2 (6 bases). The V gene's germline CDR1 is MRHNA and CDR2 SNTAGT. V shed 11 bases and J shed 3 bases, with 24 bases lying between them. The CDR3 has 16 amino acids. In DNA, the CDR3 is TGTGCCGGGCGATCGGGGGACCCCTTTATTACAGATACGCAGTATTTT. The encoded protein is CAGRSGDPFITDTQYF.